The 22 T cell receptor beta chains reported below all come from one sample, sequenced in a study of cytomegalovirus exposure and HLA in healthy donors (dated by TCRdb to 2016 to 2017). The receptor library was made with the immunoSEQ multiplex PCR assay. The multiplex PCR relied on a mix of 60 forward primers for TCR Vbeta segments and 13 reverse primers for TCR Jbeta segments. TCRdb took this table from immuneACCESS and kept in-frame rearrangements with V and J called. Such tables lack part of the clones; where checked against another copy, unresolved V genes explain under half of the gap, and the rest is unexplained. The sample contains 86,000 or so clones, roughly 83% of them found a single time. Clones ranked in the top ten supply around 15% of the sample. Material for sequencing was PBMCs. All receptors come from a woman in her thirties or forties in good health and CMV-seropositive.

The rearrangement links TRBV7-3 to TRBJ2-3; 8 nucleotides align to TRBD1. The CDR3 is 15 amino acids. Losses at the gene ends were 5 bases for V and 6 bases for J; bases not matched to a gene: 10. Germline V CDR1 and CDR2: SGHTA, FQGTGA. CDR3 amino acids: CASSPTDRGFDTQYF. CDR3 nucleotide sequence: TGTGCCAGCAGCCCCACAGACAGGGGATTCGATACGCAGTATTTT.

The V gene is TRBV2, the J gene TRBJ1-3; D possibly corresponds to TRBD1 (6 bases). The ends were cut back, 3 bases at V and 0 bases at J, with 15 bases in the middle. Germline assignment: CDR1 SNHLY and CDR2 FYNNEI. The CDR3 is made up of 17 amino acids. The CDR3 sequence is CASSDPGQRFSGNTIYF. Written as DNA, the CDR3 is TGTGCCAGCAGTGACCCTGGACAGAGATTCTCTGGAAACACCATATATTTT.

The V and J genes are TRBV29-1 and TRBJ1-1; D not resolved. The CDR3 sequence is 13 residues long. From germline, CDR1 is SQVTM and CDR2 ANQGSEA. Trimming removed 0 bases from V and 1 base from J, with 6 bases in between. CDR3 sequence (DNA): TGCAGCGTTGAAGACAGGAAGAACACTGAAGCTTTCTTT. Protein product: CSVEDRKNTEAFF.

This clone showed up just a few times. The V gene is TRBV4-2, the J gene TRBJ1-1; D ambiguous. Germline V gene sequence: CDR1 LGHNA, CDR2 YNFKEQ. The length of the CDR3 is 15 residues. Trimming took off 0 bases at V and 1 base at J, with 9 bases between the two ends. The CDR3: CASSQDFGENTEAFF. CDR3 nucleotides: TGTGCCAGCAGCCAAGATTTCGGGGAGAACACTGAAGCTTTCTTT.

This rearrangement joins TRBV7-2 to TRBJ2-2; 7 bases are shared with TRBD2. CDR1 SGHTA and CDR2 FQGNSA come from the germline V gene. This CDR3 region has 14 residues. V lost 4 bases to trimming and J lost 6 bases; unmatched junction nucleotides: 5. This chain's CDR3 is CASSWGTTSGELFF. In DNA, the CDR3 is TGTGCCAGCAGCTGGGGGACTACCTCCGGGGAGCTGTTTTTT.

CDR3 bases: TGTGCCAGCAGCGCCTATCCGGGAGCCTATGGCTACACCTTC. Amino acids: CASSAYPGAYGYTF. The chain uses TRBV7-2 and TRBJ1-2; no clear D gene. The germline V and J ends were trimmed by 5 bases and 4 bases, with 14 bases remaining between them. CDR3 length: 14 residues. Germline CDR1 is SGHTA and CDR2 is FQGNSA.

This chain uses TRBV30 with TRBJ2-7, with a weak D call TRBD2 (5 bases). Between the trimmed V and J ends, which lost 4 bases and 2 bases, there was a span of 24 bases. This CDR3 is 17 amino acids long. Germline V gene data show CDR1 as GTSNPN and CDR2 as SVGIG (reference sequence). CDR3 sequence (DNA): TGTGCCTGGAAAACCACCCGGGCGGGTGTTTTTCCCTACGAGCAGTACTTC. Amino acid sequence: CAWKTTRAGVFPYEQYF.

V and J are TRBV30 and TRBJ2-3; possible D gene TRBD2, 5 bases. Germline V gene sequence: CDR1 GTSNPN, CDR2 SVGIG (reference sequence). With 0 bases removed from V and 1 base from J, the gap between germline ends came to 8 bases. CDR3 size: 14 residues. The CDR3 DNA reads TGTGCCTGGAGTGTTGAGGGAGGCACAGATACGCAGTATTTT. Its protein product is CAWSVEGGTDTQYF.

This chain uses TRBV7-9 with TRBJ1-2; D possibly corresponds to TRBD1 (6 bases). Germline CDR1 and CDR2: SEHNR and FQNEAQ (reference sequence). Trimming removed 5 bases at V and 5 bases at J, with 21 bases between. This CDR3 region has 16 residues. The CDR3 region is CASSPYQGGGEYGYTF. DNA for the CDR3: TGTGCCAGCAGCCCGTACCAGGGAGGGGGAGAGTATGGCTACACCTTC.

This clone was picked up a small number of times. This chain connects TRBV7-2 to TRBJ1-1; the D gene is possibly TRBD1 (6 bases). This CDR3 spans 14 amino acids. Between the trimmed V and J ends, which lost 2 bases and 0 bases, there was a span of 7 bases. Per the germline V gene, CDR1 is SGHTA and CDR2 is FQGNSA. The CDR3 region has the DNA TGTGCCAGCAGCTTAACAGGGATGAACACTGAAGCTTTCTTT. As protein: CASSLTGMNTEAFF.

This clone appeared a single time. This sequence joins TRBV5-6 and TRBJ1-1, with 8 positions matching TRBD1. The V gene's germline CDR1 is SGHDT and CDR2 YYEEEE. This CDR3 has 14 residues. Trimming took 0 bases from V and 7 from J; bases not matched to a gene: 5. This chain's CDR3 is CASSLDQGAGEAFF. The CDR3 nucleotides read TGTGCCAGCAGCTTGGATCAGGGGGCGGGTGAAGCTTTCTTT.

The gene calls are TRBV9 and TRBJ2-3, with 9 nucleotides matching TRBD2. This CDR3 comprises 18 residues. The V and J ends lost 0 bases and 5 bases, in that order; junction bases with no gene match: 13. The germline V gene encodes CDR1 SGDLS and CDR2 YYNGEE. The CDR3 sequence is CASSVEGRRGGLGDTQYF. CDR3 bases: TGTGCCAGCAGCGTAGAAGGTCGGCGGGGGGGCCTGGGAGATACGCAGTATTTT. The full variable domain, completed using reference TRBV9 and TRBJ2-3, is DSGVTQTPKHLITATGQRVTLRCSPRSGDLSVYWYQQSLDQGLQFLIQYYNGEERAKGNILERFSAQQFPDLHSELNLSSLELGDSALYFCASSVEGRRGGLGDTQYFGPGTRLTVL.

V and J are TRBV18 and TRBJ2-6; D possibly corresponds to TRBD1 (6 bases). V was cut by 2 bases and J by 0 bases, with 17 bases left in between. Germline CDR1 is KGHSH and CDR2 is LQKENI. This CDR3 region has 19 residues. CDR3 coding DNA: TGTGCCAGCTCACCAGTCGCAGGGGCCCTGAACTCTGGGGCCAACGTCCTGACTTTC. Encoded protein: CASSPVAGALNSGANVLTF.

V is TRBV4-1 and J is TRBJ1-5; possible D gene TRBD1, 5 bases. Trimming pared 0 bases from V and 5 bases from J, leaving 14 bases between. In germline, CDR1 is MGHRA, CDR2 YSYEKL. The CDR3 length is 16 residues. CDR3 in DNA: TGCGCCAGCAGCCAAGATTCTGGGGCAGGGTATCAGCCCCAGCATTTT. Translation: CASSQDSGAGYQPQHF.

The rearrangement links TRBV2 to TRBJ2-5; D remains ambiguous. The CDR3 is 13 residues long. V dropped 1 base and J dropped 0 bases, with 3 bases sitting between them. The germline V gene encodes CDR1 SNHLY and CDR2 FYNNEI. Written as DNA, the CDR3 is TGTGCCAGCAGTGAAGACAACCAAGAGACCCAGTACTTC. Protein product: CASSEDNQETQYF. The full variable domain, its missing parts supplied by reference TRBV2 and TRBJ2-5, is EPEVTQTPSHQVTQMGQEVILRCVPISNHLYFYWYRQILGQKVEFLVSFYNNEISEKSEIFDDQFSVERPDGSNFTLKIRSTKLEDSAMYFCASSEDNQETQYFGPGTRLLVL.

The rearrangement uses TRBV29-1 and TRBJ2-6, with D tentatively TRBD2 (5 bases). Trimming took off 7 bases at V and 0 bases at J, with 7 bases between the two ends. The CDR3 loop spans 13 amino acids. Per the germline V gene, CDR1 is SQVTM and CDR2 is ANQGSEA. The CDR3 DNA reads TGCAGCGGCCGGGACTCTGGGGCCAACGTCCTGACTTTC. Protein sequence: CSGRDSGANVLTF.

The gene calls are TRBV5-4 and TRBJ1-2; TRBD1 matches at 8 bases. V was clipped by 4 bases and J by 6 bases; unmatched bases: 11. The CDR3 is 15 amino acids. Germline V lookup: CDR1 SGHNT, CDR2 YYREEE (reference sequence). CDR3 sequence: CASSRDRILSHGYTF. CDR3 coding DNA: TGTGCCAGCAGCAGGGACAGGATCCTCTCCCATGGCTACACCTTC.

The gene calls are TRBV27 and TRBJ1-2, with TRBD1 as a possible D gene (5 bases). With 0 bases removed from V and 1 base from J, the gap between germline ends came to 15 bases. CDR1 and CDR2 (germline): MNHEY, SMNVEV (reference sequence). This CDR3 has 17 amino acids. The CDR3 sequence: CASSLSFTAGFNYGYTF. CDR3 bases: TGTGCCAGCAGTTTATCGTTCACGGCAGGGTTTAACTATGGCTACACCTTC.

The chain recombines TRBV15 with TRBJ2-3; 10 bases map to TRBD2. J was trimmed by 6 bases and V by 1 base; bases with no gene match: 13. Germline V gene lookup returns CDR1 LNHNV and CDR2 YYDKDF (reference sequence). CDR3 size: 18 residues. The CDR3 nucleotides are TGTGCCACCAGCAGAGGAGTGGGTAGCGGGGGGATGTGGGATACGCAGTATTTT. It codes for CATSRGVGSGGMWDTQYF.

The V and J genes are TRBV6-1 and TRBJ2-1, with 7 bases fitting TRBD1. CDR1 MNHNS and CDR2 SASEGT come from the germline V gene. V shed 0 bases and J 6 bases; nucleotides not matched to a gene: 11. The CDR3 totals 17 residues. CDR3 loop: CASSEAIRQGLLNEQFF. CDR3 coding DNA: TGTGCCAGCAGTGAAGCGATCCGACAGGGCCTACTCAATGAGCAGTTCTTC.

This chain connects TRBV28 to TRBJ1-2; no reliable D call. Trimming shortened V by 7 bases and J by 5 bases, and 17 bases separated the two germline ends. The germline CDR1 and CDR2 sequences are MDHEN and SYDVKM. This CDR3 has 14 amino acids. The CDR3 region is CASMREKVRYGYTF. The CDR3 coding sequence is TGTGCCAGCATGAGGGAGAAGGTTCGGTATGGCTACACCTTC.

V gene TRBV30 combines with J gene TRBJ2-5; 11 nucleotides agree with TRBD2. In germline, CDR1 is GTSNPN, CDR2 SVGIG (reference sequence). V lost 4 bases, J lost 2 bases, and 3 bases stayed unmatched. This CDR3 has 14 amino acids. The CDR3 loop is CAWTSGGRQETQYF. DNA of the CDR3: TGTGCCTGGACTAGCGGGGGGCGTCAAGAGACCCAGTACTTC.